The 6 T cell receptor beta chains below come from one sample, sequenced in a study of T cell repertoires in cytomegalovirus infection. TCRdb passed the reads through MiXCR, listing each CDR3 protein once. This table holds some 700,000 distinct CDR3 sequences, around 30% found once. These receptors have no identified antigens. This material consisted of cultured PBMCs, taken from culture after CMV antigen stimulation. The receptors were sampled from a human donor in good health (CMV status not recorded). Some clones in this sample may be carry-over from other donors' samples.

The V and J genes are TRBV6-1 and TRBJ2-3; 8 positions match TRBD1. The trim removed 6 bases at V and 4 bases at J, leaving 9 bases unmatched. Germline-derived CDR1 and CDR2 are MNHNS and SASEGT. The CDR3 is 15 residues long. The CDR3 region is CASSQGQGGPDTQYF. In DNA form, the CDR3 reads TGTGCCAGCAGCCAAGGACAGGGAGGACCAGATACGCAGTATTTT.

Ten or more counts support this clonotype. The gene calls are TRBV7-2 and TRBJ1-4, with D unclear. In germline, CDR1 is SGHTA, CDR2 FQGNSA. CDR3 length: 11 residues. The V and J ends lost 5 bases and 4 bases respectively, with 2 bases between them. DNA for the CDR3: TGTGCCAGCAGCATTAATGAAAAACTGTTTTTT. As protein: CASSINEKLFF.

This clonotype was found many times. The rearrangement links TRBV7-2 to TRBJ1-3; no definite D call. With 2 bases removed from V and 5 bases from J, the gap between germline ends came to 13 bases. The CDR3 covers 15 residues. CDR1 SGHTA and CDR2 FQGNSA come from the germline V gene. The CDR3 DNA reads TGTGCCAGCAGCTTAACGTCCGGCCGACGAAACACCATATATTTT. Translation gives CASSLTSGRRNTIYF.

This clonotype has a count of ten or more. The CDR3 protein is CASSLDVGLAGEDTQYF. For the CDR3, the DNA is TGTGCCAGCAGCTTAGATGTAGGGCTAGCGGGGGAAGATACGCAGTATTTT. The rearrangement uses TRBV7-2 and TRBJ2-3, with 10 nucleotides matching TRBD2. Trimming cost V 1 base and J 5 bases; bases outside gene matches: 9. The CDR3 spans 17 residues. The germline CDR1 and CDR2 sequences are SGHTA and FQGNSA. Filled out from reference TRBV7-2 and TRBJ2-3, the complete variable domain reads GAGVSQSPSNKVTEKGKDVELRCDPISGHTALYWYRQSLGQGLEFLIYFQGNSAPDKSGLPSDRFSAERTGGSVSTLTIQRTQQEDSAVYLCASSLDVGLAGEDTQYFGPGTRLTVL.

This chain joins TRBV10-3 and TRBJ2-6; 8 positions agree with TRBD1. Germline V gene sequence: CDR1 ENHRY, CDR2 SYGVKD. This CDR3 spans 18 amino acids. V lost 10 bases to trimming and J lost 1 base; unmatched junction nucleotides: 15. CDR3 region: CATQYGGTGVSGANVLTF. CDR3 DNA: TGTGCCACTCAGTATGGGGGGACAGGAGTATCTGGGGCCAACGTCCTGACTTTC.

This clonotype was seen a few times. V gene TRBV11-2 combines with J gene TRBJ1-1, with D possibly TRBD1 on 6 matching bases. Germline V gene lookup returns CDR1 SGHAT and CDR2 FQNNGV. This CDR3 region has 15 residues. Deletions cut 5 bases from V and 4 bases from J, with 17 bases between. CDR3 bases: TGTGCCAGCAGCCCCCAGGGGAAGGGGCTCACTGAAGCTTTCTTT. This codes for CASSPQGKGLTEAFF.